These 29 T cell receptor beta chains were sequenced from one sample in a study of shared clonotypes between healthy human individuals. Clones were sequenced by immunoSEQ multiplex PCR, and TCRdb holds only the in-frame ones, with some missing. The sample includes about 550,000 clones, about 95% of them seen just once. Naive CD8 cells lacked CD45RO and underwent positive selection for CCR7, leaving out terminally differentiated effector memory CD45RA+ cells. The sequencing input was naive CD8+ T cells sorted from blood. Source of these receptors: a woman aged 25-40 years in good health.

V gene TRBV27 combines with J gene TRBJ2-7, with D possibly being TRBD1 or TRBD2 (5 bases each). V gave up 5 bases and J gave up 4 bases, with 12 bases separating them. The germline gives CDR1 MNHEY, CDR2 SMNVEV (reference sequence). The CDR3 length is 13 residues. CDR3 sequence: CASSPPWGYEQYF. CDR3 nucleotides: TGTGCCAGCAGTCCCCCCTGGGGGTACGAGCAGTACTTC.

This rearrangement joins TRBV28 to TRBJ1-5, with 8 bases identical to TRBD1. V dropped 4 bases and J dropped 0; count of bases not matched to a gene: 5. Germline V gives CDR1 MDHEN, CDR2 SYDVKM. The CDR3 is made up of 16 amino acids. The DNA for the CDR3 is TGTGCCAGCAGTTCGGACAGGGCCTTTAGCAATCAGCCCCAGCATTTT. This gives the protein CASSSDRAFSNQPQHF.

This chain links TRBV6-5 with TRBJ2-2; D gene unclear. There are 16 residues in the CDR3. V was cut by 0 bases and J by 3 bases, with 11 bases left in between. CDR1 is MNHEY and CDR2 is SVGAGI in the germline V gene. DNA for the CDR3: TGTGCCAGCAGTTACTCGAGGTACCCGGACACCGGGGAGCTGTTTTTT. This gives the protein CASSYSRYPDTGELFF.

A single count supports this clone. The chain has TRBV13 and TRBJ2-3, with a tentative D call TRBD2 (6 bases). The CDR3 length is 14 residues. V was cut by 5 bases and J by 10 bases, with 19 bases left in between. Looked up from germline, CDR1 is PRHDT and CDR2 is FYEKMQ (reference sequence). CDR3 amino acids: CASSAGLPGGAQYF. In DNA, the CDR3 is TGTGCCAGCAGCGCGGGACTTCCGGGTGGGGCGCAGTATTTT.

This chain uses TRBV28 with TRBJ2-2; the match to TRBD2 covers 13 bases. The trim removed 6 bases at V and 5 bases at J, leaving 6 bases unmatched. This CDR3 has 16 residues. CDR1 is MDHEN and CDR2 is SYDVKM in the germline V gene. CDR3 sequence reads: CASSPTSGRATGELFF. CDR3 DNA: TGTGCCAGCAGCCCAACTAGCGGGAGGGCGACCGGGGAGCTGTTTTTT.

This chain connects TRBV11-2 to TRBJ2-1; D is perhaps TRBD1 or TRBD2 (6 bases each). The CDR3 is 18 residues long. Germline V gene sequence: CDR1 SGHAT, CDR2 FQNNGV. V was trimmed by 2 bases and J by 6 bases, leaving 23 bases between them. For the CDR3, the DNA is TGTGCCAGCAGCTTACGGAGGGCAGGGGTACGACACAGCAATGAGCAGTTCTTC. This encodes CASSLRRAGVRHSNEQFF.

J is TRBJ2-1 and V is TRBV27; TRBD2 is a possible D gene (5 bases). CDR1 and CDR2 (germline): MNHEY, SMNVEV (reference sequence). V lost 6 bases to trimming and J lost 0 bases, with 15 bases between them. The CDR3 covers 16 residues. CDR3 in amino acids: CASSTYSAHSYNEQFF. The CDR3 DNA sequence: TGTGCCAGCAGCACGTATAGCGCCCACTCCTACAATGAGCAGTTCTTC.

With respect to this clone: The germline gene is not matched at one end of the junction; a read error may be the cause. The DNA of the CDR3 is TGCGCCAGCAGCCAGGACGGGGTGTGGGACTTC. Residues: CASSQDGVWDF. V is TRBV5-1 and J is TRBJ2-7; TRBD2 is a possible D gene (5 bases). The germline V gene has CDR1 SGHRS and CDR2 YFSETQ. This CDR3 has 11 amino acids. The full variable domain, in which reference TRBV5-1 and TRBJ2-7 provide the parts outside the CDR3, is KAGVTQTPRYLIKTRGQQVTLSCSPISGHRSVSWYQQTPGQGLQFLFEYFSETQRNKGNFPGRFSGRQFSNSRSEMNVSTLELGDSALYLCASSQDGVWDFGPGTRLTVT.

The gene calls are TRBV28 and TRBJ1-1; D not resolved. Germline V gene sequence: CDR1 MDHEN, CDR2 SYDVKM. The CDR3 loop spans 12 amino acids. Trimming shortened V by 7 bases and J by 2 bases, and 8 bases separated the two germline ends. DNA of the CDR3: TGTGCCAGCACCCCGGGTAACACTGAAGCTTTCTTT. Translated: CASTPGNTEAFF.

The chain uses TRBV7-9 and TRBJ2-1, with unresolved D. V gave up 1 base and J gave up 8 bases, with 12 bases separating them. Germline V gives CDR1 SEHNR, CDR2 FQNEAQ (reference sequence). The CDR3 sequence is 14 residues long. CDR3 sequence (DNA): TGTGCCAGCAGCTTAGGTGGCGGTTCTGATGAGCAGTTCTTC. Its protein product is CASSLGGGSDEQFF.

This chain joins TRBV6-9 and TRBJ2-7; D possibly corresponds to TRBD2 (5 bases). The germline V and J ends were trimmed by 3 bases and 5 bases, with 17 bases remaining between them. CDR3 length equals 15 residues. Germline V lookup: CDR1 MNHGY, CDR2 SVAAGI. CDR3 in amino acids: CASSYSQTSRHEQYF. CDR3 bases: TGTGCCAGCAGTTACTCCCAAACTAGTCGCCACGAGCAGTACTTC.

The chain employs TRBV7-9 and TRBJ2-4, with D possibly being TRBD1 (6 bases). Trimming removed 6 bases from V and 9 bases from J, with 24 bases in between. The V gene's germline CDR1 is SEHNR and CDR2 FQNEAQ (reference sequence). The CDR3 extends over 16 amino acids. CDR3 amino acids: CASSTLGHTDFGIQYF. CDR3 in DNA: TGTGCCAGCAGTACACTGGGACACACGGACTTTGGCATTCAGTACTTC.

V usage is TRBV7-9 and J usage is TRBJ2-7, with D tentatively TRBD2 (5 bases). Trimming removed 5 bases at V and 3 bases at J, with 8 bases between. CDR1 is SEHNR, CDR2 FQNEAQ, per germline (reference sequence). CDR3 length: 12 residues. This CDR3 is CASSVGVYEQYF. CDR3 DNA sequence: TGTGCCAGCAGCGTCGGGGTCTACGAGCAGTACTTC.

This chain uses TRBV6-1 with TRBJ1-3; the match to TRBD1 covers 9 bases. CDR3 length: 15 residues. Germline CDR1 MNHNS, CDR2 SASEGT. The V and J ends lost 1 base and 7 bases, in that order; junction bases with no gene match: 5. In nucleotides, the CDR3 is TGTGCCAGCAGTGAAGACGGGACAGGGCTCAACACCATATATTTT. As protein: CASSEDGTGLNTIYF.

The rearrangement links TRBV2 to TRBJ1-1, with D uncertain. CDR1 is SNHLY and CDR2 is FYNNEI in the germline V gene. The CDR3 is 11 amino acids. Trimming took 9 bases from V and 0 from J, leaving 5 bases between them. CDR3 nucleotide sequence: TGTGCCAGTCAGTTGAACACTGAAGCTTTCTTT. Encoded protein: CASQLNTEAFF.

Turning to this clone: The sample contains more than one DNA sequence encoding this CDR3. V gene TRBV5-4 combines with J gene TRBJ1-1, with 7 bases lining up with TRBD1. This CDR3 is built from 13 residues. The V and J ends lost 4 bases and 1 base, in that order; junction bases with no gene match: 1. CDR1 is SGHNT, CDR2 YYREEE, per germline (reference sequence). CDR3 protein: CASSRTGNTEAFF. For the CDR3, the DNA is TGTGCCAGCAGCAGGACAGGGAACACTGAAGCTTTCTTT.

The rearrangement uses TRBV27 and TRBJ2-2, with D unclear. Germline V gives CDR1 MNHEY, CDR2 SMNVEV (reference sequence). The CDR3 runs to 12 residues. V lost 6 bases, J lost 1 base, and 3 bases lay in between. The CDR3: CASSENTGELFF. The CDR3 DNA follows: TGTGCCAGCAGCGAGAACACCGGGGAGCTGTTTTTT.

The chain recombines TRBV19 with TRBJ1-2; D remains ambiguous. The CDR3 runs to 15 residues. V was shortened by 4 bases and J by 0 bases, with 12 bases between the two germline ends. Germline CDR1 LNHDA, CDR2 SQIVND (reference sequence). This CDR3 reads CASSTYLAANYGYTF. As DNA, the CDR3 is TGTGCCAGTAGTACATATCTCGCAGCTAACTATGGCTACACCTTC.

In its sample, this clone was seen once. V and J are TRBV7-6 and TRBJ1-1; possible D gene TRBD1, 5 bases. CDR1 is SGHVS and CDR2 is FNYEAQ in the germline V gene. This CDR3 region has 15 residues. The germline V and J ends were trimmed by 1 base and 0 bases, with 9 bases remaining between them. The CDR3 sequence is CASSLVGRLNTEAFF. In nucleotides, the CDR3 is TGTGCCAGCAGCTTAGTGGGGCGGTTGAACACTGAAGCTTTCTTT.

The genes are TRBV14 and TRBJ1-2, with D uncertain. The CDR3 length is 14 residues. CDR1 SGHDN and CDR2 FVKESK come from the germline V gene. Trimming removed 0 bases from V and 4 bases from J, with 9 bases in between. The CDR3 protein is CASSQDPGSYGYTF. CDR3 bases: TGTGCCAGCAGCCAAGATCCGGGCAGCTATGGCTACACCTTC.

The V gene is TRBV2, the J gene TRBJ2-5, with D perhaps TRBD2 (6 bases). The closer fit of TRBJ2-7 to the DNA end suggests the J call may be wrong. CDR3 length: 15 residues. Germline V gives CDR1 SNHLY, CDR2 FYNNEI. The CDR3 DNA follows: TGTGCCAGCAGAGACGGGACTTCACCGGTCCTCGAGCAGTACTTC. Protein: CASRDGTSPVLEQYF.

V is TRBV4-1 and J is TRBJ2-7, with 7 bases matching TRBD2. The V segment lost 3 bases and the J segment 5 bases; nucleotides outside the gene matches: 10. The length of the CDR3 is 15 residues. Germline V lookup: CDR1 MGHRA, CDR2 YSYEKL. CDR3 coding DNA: TGCGCCAGCAGCCAGACTCGGACTAGTACCCACGAGCAGTACTTC. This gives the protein CASSQTRTSTHEQYF.

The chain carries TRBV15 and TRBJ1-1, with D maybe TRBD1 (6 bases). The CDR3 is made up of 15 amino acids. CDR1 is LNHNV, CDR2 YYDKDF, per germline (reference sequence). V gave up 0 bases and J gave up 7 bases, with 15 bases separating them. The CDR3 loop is CATSRDLQGPDEAFF. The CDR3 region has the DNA TGTGCCACCAGCAGAGATTTGCAGGGGCCGGATGAAGCTTTCTTT.

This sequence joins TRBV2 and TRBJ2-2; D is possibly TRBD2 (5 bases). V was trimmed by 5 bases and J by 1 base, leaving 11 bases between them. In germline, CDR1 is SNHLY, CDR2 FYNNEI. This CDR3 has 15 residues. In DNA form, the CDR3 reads TGTGCCAGCAGTTCCCCCGGGATGAACACCGGGGAGCTGTTTTTT. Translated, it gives CASSSPGMNTGELFF. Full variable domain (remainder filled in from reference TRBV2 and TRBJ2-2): EPEVTQTPSHQVTQMGQEVILRCVPISNHLYFYWYRQILGQKVEFLVSFYNNEISEKSEIFDDQFSVERPDGSNFTLKIRSTKLEDSAMYFCASSSPGMNTGELFFGEGSRLTVL.

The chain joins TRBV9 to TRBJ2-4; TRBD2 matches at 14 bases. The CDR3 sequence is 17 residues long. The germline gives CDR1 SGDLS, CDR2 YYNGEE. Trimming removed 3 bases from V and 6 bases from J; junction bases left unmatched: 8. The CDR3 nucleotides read TGTGCCAGCAGCGGGGGGACTAGCGGGAGACGGAGAAACATTCAGTACTTC. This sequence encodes CASSGGTSGRRRNIQYF.

For the CDR3, the DNA is TGTGCCAGCAGTCACCCAGCTAACTATGGCTACACCTTC. It specifies CASSHPANYGYTF. The chain recombines TRBV28 with TRBJ1-2; no definite D call. Trimming pared 5 bases from V and 0 bases from J, leaving 7 bases between. Per the germline V gene, CDR1 is MDHEN and CDR2 is SYDVKM. The CDR3 loop spans 13 amino acids.

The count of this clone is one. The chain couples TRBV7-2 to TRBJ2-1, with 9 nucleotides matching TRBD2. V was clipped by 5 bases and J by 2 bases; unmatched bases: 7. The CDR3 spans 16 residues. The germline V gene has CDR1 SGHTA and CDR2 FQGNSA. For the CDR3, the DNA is TGTGCCAGCAGCCCCGGACTAGCGTTCACCTACAATGAGCAGTTCTTC. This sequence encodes CASSPGLAFTYNEQFF.

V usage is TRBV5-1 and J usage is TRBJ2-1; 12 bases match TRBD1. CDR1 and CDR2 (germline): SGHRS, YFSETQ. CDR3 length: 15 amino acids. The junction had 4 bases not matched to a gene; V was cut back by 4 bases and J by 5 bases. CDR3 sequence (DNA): TGCGCCAGCAGCGGCGGGACAGGGGGCCACAATGAGCAGTTCTTC. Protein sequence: CASSGGTGGHNEQFF.

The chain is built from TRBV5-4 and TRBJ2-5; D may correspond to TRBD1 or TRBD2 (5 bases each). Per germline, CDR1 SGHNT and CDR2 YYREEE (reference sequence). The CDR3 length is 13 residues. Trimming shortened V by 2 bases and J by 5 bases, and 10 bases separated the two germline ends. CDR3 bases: TGTGCCAGCAGCTTTCCCGAGGGGGAGACCCAGTACTTC. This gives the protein CASSFPEGETQYF.